One and the same sample provided the 17 T cell receptor beta chains below, sequenced in a study of blood T cell repertoires in COVID-19. The data were produced by immunoSEQ multiplex PCR, yet TCRdb's version contains in-frame clones alone and is incomplete. The sample consists of 130,000 to 150,000 clones, around 80% of them appearing once. The source material was peripheral blood. The receptors shown here come from a man in his sixties with active or convalescent COVID-19.

The V gene is TRBV6-5, the J gene TRBJ1-1; 7 nucleotides agree with TRBD1. The CDR3 is made up of 13 amino acids. Trimming took 6 bases from V and 6 from J; bases not matched to a gene: 7. Germline assignment: CDR1 MNHEY and CDR2 SVGAGI. The CDR3 nucleotides read TGTGCCAGCAGACTCGACAGGGTCTCTGAAGCTTTCTTT. This translates into CASRLDRVSEAFF.

This chain uses TRBV7-2 with TRBJ2-5; TRBD2 aligns across 11 bases. The ends lost 0 bases at V and 2 bases at J; junction bases unmatched: 2. The germline V gene has CDR1 SGHTA and CDR2 FQGNSA. The length of the CDR3 is 16 residues. In DNA, the CDR3 is TGTGCCAGCAGCTTAGCATGGACTAGCGGGCAAGAGACCCAGTACTTC. Translated, it gives CASSLAWTSGQETQYF.

The chain uses TRBV4-3 and TRBJ1-4; tentative D call: TRBD1 (6 bases). Looked up from germline, CDR1 is LGHNA and CDR2 is YSLEER. V was cut by 0 bases and J by 5 bases, with 13 bases left in between. The CDR3 runs 16 residues. Written as DNA, the CDR3 is TGCGCCAGCAGCCAAGATCGACAGGCCCCGAATGAAAAACTGTTTTTT. It is translated as CASSQDRQAPNEKLFF.

V usage is TRBV18 and J usage is TRBJ2-1, with 10 bases matching TRBD2. V shed 3 bases, J shed 6 bases, and the junction held 2 bases outside the gene matches. There are 14 residues in the CDR3. Germline-derived CDR1 and CDR2 are KGHSH and LQKENI. Here the CDR3 reads CASSPLAGGNEQFF. The CDR3, as DNA: TGTGCCAGCTCACCTTTAGCGGGAGGCAATGAGCAGTTCTTC.

The chain recombines TRBV5-8 with TRBJ2-7, with TRBD1 identical over 9 bases. Trimming at V came to 4 bases and at J to 6 bases, leaving 5 bases not matched to a gene. From germline, CDR1 is SGHTS and CDR2 YDEGEE. The CDR3 runs 13 residues. This CDR3 is CASSRQGVGEQYF. CDR3 in DNA: TGTGCCAGCAGCCGACAGGGGGTTGGCGAGCAGTACTTC.

The CDR3 reads CASSPSGGYYEQYF. In DNA, the CDR3 is TGTGCCAGTAGTCCGAGTGGGGGCTACTACGAGCAGTACTTC. This chain uses TRBV19 with TRBJ2-7; D possibly corresponds to TRBD1 (6 bases). Deletions cut 5 bases from V and 3 bases from J, with 14 bases between. This CDR3 contains 14 residues. Germline-derived CDR1 and CDR2 are LNHDA and SQIVND (reference sequence).

This chain joins TRBV3-1 (or the pseudogene TRBV3-2) and TRBJ2-1; 12 bases fit TRBD2. CDR1 is LGHDT, CDR2 YNNKEL, per germline (reference sequence). V shed 8 bases and J 7 bases; nucleotides not matched to a gene: 3. The CDR3 spans 13 residues. The CDR3, as DNA: TGTGCCAGCCACGGACTAGCGGGAAATGAGCAGTTCTTC. Translating gives CASHGLAGNEQFF.

This chain links TRBV24-1 with TRBJ2-7, with D perhaps matching TRBD2 (6 bases). The CDR3 extends over 15 amino acids. V was clipped by 3 bases and J by 5 bases, with 16 bases between them. The germline V gene has CDR1 KGHDR and CDR2 SFDVKD. CDR3 nucleotides: TGTGCCACCAGTGATCGGGACTCCCCGTTCGACGAGCAGTACTTC. It codes for CATSDRDSPFDEQYF.

The chain joins TRBV19 to TRBJ1-2, with a tentative D call TRBD1 (6 bases). Germline assignment: CDR1 LNHDA and CDR2 SQIVND (reference sequence). The CDR3 runs to 12 residues. V lost 8 bases and J 5 bases, leaving 12 bases between the germline ends. The CDR3 DNA follows: TGTGCCAGTCTTGGACAGCGTTATGGCTACACCTTC. Translating gives CASLGQRYGYTF.

The chain recombines TRBV5-4 with TRBJ2-5; TRBD1 agrees at 7 bases. The CDR3 totals 14 residues. V was pared by 4 bases and J by 0 bases, with 3 bases of the junction left unmatched. Germline V gives CDR1 SGHNT, CDR2 YYREEE (reference sequence). CDR3 coding DNA: TGTGCCAGCAGCACGGGACAGTACCAAGAGACCCAGTACTTC. Its protein product is CASSTGQYQETQYF.

V gene TRBV7-8 combines with J gene TRBJ2-1; D is uncertain. Germline V gene lookup returns CDR1 SGHVS and CDR2 FQNEAQ. The CDR3 consists of 12 residues. Trimming removed 10 bases from V and 6 bases from J, with 13 bases in between. CDR3 residues: CAIRTRINEQFF. The CDR3 DNA reads TGTGCCATCCGTACTCGAATCAATGAGCAGTTCTTC. Together with reference TRBV7-8 and TRBJ2-1, the CDR3 gives the full variable domain: GAGVSQSPRYKVAKRGQDVALRCDPISGHVSLFWYQQALGQGPEFLTYFQNEAQLDKSGLPSDRFFAERPEGSVSTLKIQRTQQEDSAVYLCAIRTRINEQFFGPGTRLTVL.

J is TRBJ2-1 and V is TRBV5-1, with 9 bases fitting TRBD2. The CDR3 is made up of 16 amino acids. The J segment lost 4 bases and the V segment lost 0 bases, leaving 5 bases of the junction unmatched. CDR1 and CDR2 from the germline V gene are SGHRS and YFSETQ. CDR3 bases: TGCGCCAGCAGCTTGGCGACTAGCGGTCGGTACAATGAGCAGTTCTTC. Translating gives CASSLATSGRYNEQFF. Looking up the rest from reference TRBV5-1 and TRBJ2-1 gives the full variable domain: KAGVTQTPRYLIKTRGQQVTLSCSPISGHRSVSWYQQTPGQGLQFLFEYFSETQRNKGNFPGRFSGRQFSNSRSEMNVSTLELGDSALYLCASSLATSGRYNEQFFGPGTRLTVL.

In this sample, this clone turned up many times. The CDR3 nucleotides read TGTGCCAGCAGCCAAAACCGACGGAGCTACGAGCAGTACTTC. It encodes CASSQNRRSYEQYF. The V gene is TRBV3-1 (or the pseudogene TRBV3-2), the J gene TRBJ2-7, with D uncertain. Trimming removed 2 bases from V and 3 bases from J, with 11 bases in between. This CDR3 is 14 amino acids long. Germline V gene lookup returns CDR1 LGHDT and CDR2 YNNKEL (reference sequence).

The chain carries TRBV19 and TRBJ2-2; weak D call: TRBD1 (5 bases). CDR3 length: 16 amino acids. Germline CDR1 and CDR2: LNHDA and SQIVND (reference sequence). The V gene lost 6 bases and the J gene lost 2 bases, with 16 bases spanning the gap. Here the CDR3 reads CASRPVGQGNTGELFF. In DNA form, the CDR3 reads TGTGCCAGTAGGCCCGTCGGGCAGGGAAACACCGGGGAGCTGTTTTTT.

The chain combines TRBV7-9 with TRBJ1-1; the match to TRBD1 covers 8 bases. Germline CDR1 reads SEHNR; CDR2 reads FQNEAQ (reference sequence). This CDR3 has 16 amino acids. V trimming: 5 bases; J trimming: 5 bases; junction bases outside the gene matches: 13. The CDR3 nucleotides read TGTGCCAGCAGCCCAAAAGGGCAACAGGGGGGGACTGAAGCTTTCTTT. It encodes CASSPKGQQGGTEAFF.

CDR3 residues: CASSVGQGINIQYF. In DNA, the CDR3 is TGTGCCAGCAGCGTGGGACAGGGAATAAACATTCAGTACTTC. The chain is built from TRBV9 and TRBJ2-4, with 9 bases aligning to TRBD1. The V gene's germline CDR1 is SGDLS and CDR2 YYNGEE. The ends lost 2 bases at V and 6 bases at J; junction bases unmatched: 3. There are 14 residues in the CDR3.

The V gene is TRBV24-1, the J gene TRBJ2-1; 15 positions agree with TRBD2. Germline CDR1 is KGHDR and CDR2 is SFDVKD. The V and J ends lost 4 bases and 6 bases, in that order; junction bases with no gene match: 9. The CDR3 runs to 18 residues. The CDR3 is CATSEIGTSGRWGNEQFF. CDR3 in DNA: TGTGCCACCAGTGAAATAGGGACTAGCGGGAGGTGGGGCAATGAGCAGTTCTTC.